The rows below give T cell receptor beta chains drawn from one sample of a study of T-cell reconstitution after alpha-beta-depleted transplantation in children. TCRdb reanalysed the PCR reads using MiXCR and keeps one entry per CDR3 protein. The sample comprises fewer than 85,000 distinct CDR3 sequences, less than 15% of which are singletons, and 25% to 30% rests with the top ten. Sequences were derived from PBMCs, mostly from graft donor cells, sampled 180 days after TCRalphabeta/CD19-depleted stem cell transplant. These receptors were taken from a male patient aged 2-9 years who had a stem cell transplant for acute lymphoblastic leukemia, so the T cells may come from the graft donor. The CDR3 runs from the conserved cysteine through the conserved F or W. The order of the fields is clone size, D gene, V gene, J gene, CDR3 protein, CDR3 DNA. D genes are given only for firm matches. Expanded clones are given a class, and other clones once, few, many or no size at all.

abundance: -
d_gene: TRBD1
v_gene: TRBV18
j_gene: TRBJ1-1
CDR3aa: CASSPPTGVEAFF
CDR3nt: TGTGCCAGCTCACCACCGACAGGGGTGGAAGCTTTCTTT

abundance: few
d_gene: -
v_gene: TRBV20-1
j_gene: TRBJ2-5
CDR3aa: CSARPVRQGKGSWETQYF
CDR3nt: TGCAGTGCCAGGCCGGTTAGGCAGGGGAAAGGTTCGTGGGAGACCCAGTACTTC

abundance: -
d_gene: -
v_gene: TRBV30
j_gene: TRBJ1-6
CDR3aa: CAWNGRSLWSPLHF
CDR3nt: TGTGCCTGGAACGGACGGAGTTTATGGTCACCCCTCCACTTT

abundance: few
d_gene: TRBD1
v_gene: TRBV7-8
j_gene: TRBJ1-5
CDR3aa: CASSLASDREGQPQHF
CDR3nt: TGTGCCAGCAGCTTAGCGTCGGACAGGGAGGGACAGCCCCAGCATTTT

abundance: many
d_gene: -
v_gene: TRBV9
j_gene: TRBJ2-1
CDR3aa: CASSVTRVNNEQFF
CDR3nt: TGTGCCAGCAGCGTAACTAGGGTCAACAATGAGCAGTTCTTC

abundance: few
d_gene: TRBD1
v_gene: TRBV28
j_gene: TRBJ2-1
CDR3aa: CASSFRDSNYNEQFF
CDR3nt: TGTGCCAGCAGTTTCCGGGACAGCAACTACAATGAGCAGTTCTTC

abundance: many
d_gene: -
v_gene: TRBV7-9
j_gene: TRBJ2-1
CDR3aa: CASSPRYNEQFF
CDR3nt: TGTGCCAGCAGCCCACGATACAATGAGCAGTTCTTC

abundance: -
d_gene: -
v_gene: TRBV5-1
j_gene: TRBJ2-6
CDR3aa: CASSLDSSGANVLTF
CDR3nt: TGCGCCAGCAGCCTGGACTCCTCTGGGGCCAACGTCCTGACTTTC

abundance: -
d_gene: -
v_gene: TRBV5-1
j_gene: TRBJ1-1
CDR3aa: CASSFSTSLNTEAFF
CDR3nt: TGCGCCAGCAGCTTCTCGACATCGCTTAACACTGAAGCTTTCTTT

abundance: many
d_gene: TRBD1
v_gene: TRBV7-9
j_gene: TRBJ1-4
CDR3aa: CASSAGQALNEKLFF
CDR3nt: TGTGCCAGCAGCGCCGGACAGGCCCTTAATGAAAAACTGTTTTTT

abundance: few
d_gene: TRBD1
v_gene: TRBV24-1
j_gene: TRBJ2-5
CDR3aa: CATRGGQEETQYF
CDR3nt: TGTGCCACCAGGGGGGGACAGGAGGAGACCCAGTACTTC

abundance: -
d_gene: TRBD2
v_gene: TRBV20-1
j_gene: TRBJ2-1
CDR3aa: CSASRAGPFVWEQFF
CDR3nt: TGCAGTGCTTCGCGAGCGGGGCCCTTTGTGTGGGAGCAGTTCTTC

abundance: -
d_gene: -
v_gene: TRBV20-1
j_gene: TRBJ2-5
CDR3aa: CSAKYREPREETQYF
CDR3nt: TGCAGTGCTAAATACCGGGAGCCGAGGGAAGAGACCCAGTACTTC

abundance: -
d_gene: TRBD1
v_gene: TRBV6-5
j_gene: TRBJ2-7
CDR3aa: CASSTTGGEQYF
CDR3nt: TGTGCCAGCAGTACGACAGGGGGCGAGCAGTACTTC

abundance: -
d_gene: -
v_gene: TRBV9
j_gene: TRBJ2-3
CDR3aa: CASSQGGVPTDTQYF
CDR3nt: TGTGCCAGCTCCCAGGGGGGAGTGCCCACAGATACGCAGTATTTT

abundance: -
d_gene: TRBD2
v_gene: TRBV10-3
j_gene: TRBJ2-3
CDR3aa: CAISRAGGTDTQYF
CDR3nt: TGTGCCATCAGTCGAGCGGGAGGCACAGATACGCAGTATTTT

abundance: -
d_gene: -
v_gene: TRBV4-1
j_gene: TRBJ1-1
CDR3aa: CASSQFNSLTHTEAFF
CDR3nt: TGCGCCAGCAGCCAATTTAACTCACTCACCCACACTGAAGCTTTCTTT

abundance: many
d_gene: -
v_gene: TRBV7-2
j_gene: TRBJ2-7
CDR3aa: CASSFWGTHEQYF
CDR3nt: TGTGCCAGCAGCTTCTGGGGGACCCACGAGCAGTACTTC

abundance: -
d_gene: TRBD1
v_gene: TRBV7-2
j_gene: TRBJ1-6
CDR3aa: CASSLRGQRNSPLHF
CDR3nt: TGTGCCAGCAGCTTAAGGGGACAGCGTAATTCACCCCTCCACTTT

abundance: few
d_gene: -
v_gene: TRBV6-2/TRBV6-3
j_gene: TRBJ2-7
CDR3aa: CASSYFPHEQYF
CDR3nt: TGTGCCAGCAGTTACTTCCCCCACGAGCAGTACTTC

abundance: few
d_gene: TRBD1
v_gene: TRBV12-3/TRBV12-4
j_gene: TRBJ1-5
CDR3aa: CASSRDREGNQPQHF
CDR3nt: TGTGCCAGCAGTCGGGACAGGGAGGGCAATCAGCCCCAGCATTTT